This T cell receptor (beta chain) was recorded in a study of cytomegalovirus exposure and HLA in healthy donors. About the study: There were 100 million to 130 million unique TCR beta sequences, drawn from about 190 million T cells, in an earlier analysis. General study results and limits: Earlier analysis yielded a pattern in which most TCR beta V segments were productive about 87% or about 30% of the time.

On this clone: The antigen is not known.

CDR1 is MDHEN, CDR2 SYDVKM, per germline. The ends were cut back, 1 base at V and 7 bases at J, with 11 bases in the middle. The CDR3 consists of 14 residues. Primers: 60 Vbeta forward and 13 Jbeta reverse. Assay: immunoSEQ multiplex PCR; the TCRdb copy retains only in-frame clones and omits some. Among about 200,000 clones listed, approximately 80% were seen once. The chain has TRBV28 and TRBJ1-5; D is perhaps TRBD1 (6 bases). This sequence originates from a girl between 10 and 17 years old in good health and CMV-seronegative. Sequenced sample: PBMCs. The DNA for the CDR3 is TGTGCCAGCAGTTTATCCTTACAGGGACAGCCCCAGCATTTT. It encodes CASSLSLQGQPQHF.